This T cell receptor beta chain is from a study of blood T cells in healthy people across ages. Only a few counts were recorded for this clonotype. Its antigen is currently unknown. Together with a sample-barcoded 5' primer, a J-beta primer mix was included in a second PCR lasting roughly 6 to 12 cycles. TCRdb re-called the 5' RACE reads through MiXCR, storing one row per CDR3 protein. The data contain around 800,000 distinct CDR3 sequences, more than 35% of them singletons. Samples had at least 7 million PBMCs isolated from them. Every sample gave at least 5 micrograms of total RNA when it was extracted. The study's findings and limits: The study lacked donor CMV status, which possibly confounded expanded clonotype changes.

The CDR3 loop spans 14 amino acids. CDR1 is MNHEY, CDR2 SMNVEV, per germline (reference sequence). Losses at the gene ends were 3 bases for V and 11 bases for J; bases not matched to a gene: 6. The chain employs TRBV27 and TRBJ2-4, with 11 positions matching TRBD2. This sequence originates from a man of 80 years or more in good health. Sequenced input: blood. The CDR3 is CASSFEPGLAVQYF. Here the CDR3 DNA reads TGTGCCAGCAGTTTCGAGCCGGGACTAGCGGTTCAGTACTTC.